The 18 T cell receptor beta chains below were found in one sample sequenced in a study of cytomegalovirus exposure and HLA in healthy donors. A multiplex PCR was run with 60 Vbeta primers and 13 Jbeta primers. Here immunoSEQ multiplex PCR was the method, and the copy in TCRdb shows in-frame clones only, minus some. The table has roughly 180,000 clones, 80% seen once; the top ten hold approximately 1.3%. Sequencing used PBMCs. Receptors originate from a man aged 25-45 years in good health and CMV-seronegative.

The chain carries TRBV4-2 and TRBJ2-5; maybe TRBD2 (6 bases). CDR3 length: 15 residues. V was shortened by 6 bases and J by 5 bases, with 19 bases between the two germline ends. Germline V lookup: CDR1 LGHNA, CDR2 YNFKEQ. CDR3 DNA: TGTGCCAGCAGTCCCAATAGCGGAGGGTCGGAGACCCAGTACTTC. Protein product: CASSPNSGGSETQYF.

The chain recombines TRBV7-9 with TRBJ2-7; D perhaps matches TRBD2 (6 bases). This CDR3 comprises 18 residues. The ends were cut back, 2 bases at V and 4 bases at J, with 24 bases in the middle. Germline CDR1 is SEHNR and CDR2 is FQNEAQ (reference sequence). The CDR3 coding sequence is TGTGCCAGCAGCTTACCGGAGGGGTGGAGCTTGGGGAGATACGAGCAGTACTTC. This codes for CASSLPEGWSLGRYEQYF.

This chain joins TRBV5-1 and TRBJ2-5, with D possibly being TRBD1 (6 bases). V dropped 3 bases and J dropped 1 base, with 16 bases sitting between them. Germline V gene sequence: CDR1 SGHRS, CDR2 YFSETQ. The CDR3 has 16 residues. The CDR3 reads CASSYTGFPSQETQYF. Here the CDR3 DNA reads TGCGCCAGCAGCTATACAGGGTTCCCAAGCCAAGAGACCCAGTACTTC.

The chain is built from TRBV9 and TRBJ2-3; 8 bases match TRBD1. The germline V gene has CDR1 SGDLS and CDR2 YYNGEE. V dropped 3 bases and J dropped 0; count of bases not matched to a gene: 6. This CDR3 region has 16 residues. The CDR3 DNA sequence: TGTGCCAGCAGCGGTGGACAGGGCTTAAGCACAGATACGCAGTATTTT. Translating it yields CASSGGQGLSTDTQYF.

V and J are TRBV11-1 and TRBJ1-1; no reliable D call. Looked up from germline, CDR1 is SGHAT and CDR2 is FQDESV (reference sequence). CDR3 length equals 15 residues. The V end was cut by 1 base, the J end by 5 bases, with 14 bases between. This CDR3 is CASSLDRLRETEAFF. CDR3 coding DNA: TGTGCCAGCAGCTTAGATCGGTTACGGGAGACTGAAGCTTTCTTT. The variable domain in full, completed from reference TRBV11-1 and TRBJ1-1, reads EAEVAQSPRYKITEKSQAVAFWCDPISGHATLYWYRQILGQGPELLVQFQDESVVDDSQLPKDRFSAERLKGVDSTLKIQPAELGDSAMYLCASSLDRLRETEAFFGQGTRLTVV.

The chain is built from TRBV28 and TRBJ2-7; 7 nucleotides line up with TRBD1. Germline V gene sequence: CDR1 MDHEN, CDR2 SYDVKM. The V segment lost 4 bases and the J segment 3 bases; nucleotides outside the gene matches: 0. The CDR3 sequence is 12 residues long. The CDR3 region has the DNA TGTGCCAGCAGTTGGGACAGCTACGAGCAGTACTTC. Protein: CASSWDSYEQYF.

The rearrangement links TRBV5-6 to TRBJ2-5, with TRBD1 matching over 11 bases. The CDR3 is 18 amino acids. The ends lost 4 bases at V and 9 bases at J; junction bases unmatched: 20. Germline lookup yields CDR1 SGHDT and CDR2 YYEEEE. This chain's CDR3 is CASSTGQGDVPGSLPQYF. The CDR3 DNA is TGTGCCAGCAGCACGGGACAGGGGGACGTGCCTGGGAGTCTGCCCCAGTACTTC.

This clone was counted only a few times. The gene calls are TRBV19 and TRBJ1-5; maybe TRBD1 (5 bases). The ends were cut back, 7 bases at V and 6 bases at J, with 13 bases in the middle. CDR1 is LNHDA, CDR2 SQIVND, per germline (reference sequence). This CDR3 has 13 residues. CDR3 region: CASIGERAQPQHF. CDR3 nucleotides: TGTGCCAGTATAGGGGAAAGGGCTCAGCCCCAGCATTTT.

The chain couples TRBV5-4 to TRBJ2-2; D not certain. V was trimmed by 0 bases and J by 8 bases, leaving 5 bases between them. The CDR3 length is 12 residues. Germline V gene data show CDR1 as SGHNT and CDR2 as YYREEE (reference sequence). The CDR3 here is CASSLDWGELFF. The DNA for the CDR3 is TGTGCCAGCAGCTTGGACTGGGGGGAGCTGTTTTTT.

This chain uses TRBV4-1 with TRBJ1-2; perhaps TRBD1 as D (6 bases). Looked up from germline, CDR1 is MGHRA and CDR2 is YSYEKL. V lost 0 bases, J lost 5 bases, and 19 bases lay in between. CDR3 length: 17 residues. The CDR3 here is CASSQEEQGLTGYGYTF. The CDR3 coding sequence is TGCGCCAGCAGCCAAGAGGAACAGGGTCTTACGGGTTATGGCTACACCTTC.

The chain employs TRBV28 and TRBJ1-1; D unresolved. This CDR3 has 13 amino acids. Trimming shortened V by 5 bases and J by 7 bases, and 14 bases separated the two germline ends. CDR1 is MDHEN, CDR2 SYDVKM, per germline. DNA for the CDR3: TGTGCCAGCAGTGCCACCGCTACGTTTGAAGCTTTCTTT. Translating it yields CASSATATFEAFF.

The chain combines TRBV28 with TRBJ1-3; no clear D gene. The CDR3 runs to 13 residues. Looked up from germline, CDR1 is MDHEN and CDR2 is SYDVKM. V was pared by 5 bases and J by 4 bases, with 9 bases between. In DNA, the CDR3 is TGTGCCAGCAGTCTACCTCCAGGAAACACCATATATTTT. Translating it yields CASSLPPGNTIYF.

V usage is TRBV2 and J usage is TRBJ1-3; D is perhaps TRBD1 (6 bases). The CDR3 is 15 residues long. Trimming took off 6 bases at V and 2 bases at J, with 14 bases between the two ends. The V gene's germline CDR1 is SNHLY and CDR2 FYNNEI. CDR3 residues: CASSAGGPPGNTIYF. CDR3 nucleotide sequence: TGTGCCAGCAGCGCTGGGGGCCCCCCTGGAAACACCATATATTTT.

This clone is a singleton in its sample. J is TRBJ2-7 and V is TRBV5-6; TRBD1 is a possible D gene (6 bases). V was clipped by 4 bases and J by 6 bases, with 17 bases between them. CDR3 length equals 14 residues. Looked up from germline, CDR1 is SGHDT and CDR2 is YYEEEE. The CDR3 loop is CASSLTTTGREQYF. The DNA for the CDR3 is TGTGCCAGCAGCCTAACCACGACAGGACGCGAGCAGTACTTC.

The chain is built from TRBV9 and TRBJ2-5; no reliable D call. The end of the DNA is better explained by TRBJ2-7, so the J call may be wrong. The germline CDR1 and CDR2 sequences are SGDLS and YYNGEE. The length of the CDR3 is 14 residues. The CDR3 sequence is CASSVSMGAYEQYF. As DNA, the CDR3 is TGTGCCAGCAGCGTAAGCATGGGCGCGTACGAGCAGTACTTC.

The chain recombines TRBV28 with TRBJ2-3; 8 bases fit TRBD2. The CDR3 has 17 amino acids. J lost 1 base, V lost 6 bases, and 12 bases had no gene match. Germline CDR1 reads MDHEN; CDR2 reads SYDVKM. CDR3 DNA: TGTGCCAGCAGCCTGGGAGTAGGGACTAGAGGCACAGATACGCAGTATTTT. Its translation: CASSLGVGTRGTDTQYF.

The chain uses TRBV7-2 and TRBJ1-4; D might be TRBD1 (5 bases). CDR3 length equals 14 residues. CDR1 and CDR2 from the germline V gene are SGHTA and FQGNSA. Trimming cost V 5 bases and J 4 bases, with 11 bases left between them. CDR3 amino acids: CASSGGALNEKLFF. CDR3 sequence (DNA): TGTGCCAGCAGCGGTGGGGCGCTTAATGAAAAACTGTTTTTT.

The V gene is TRBV7-9, the J gene TRBJ2-7; TRBD2 aligns across 7 bases. The CDR3 runs 16 residues. Germline V gene sequence: CDR1 SEHNR, CDR2 FQNEAQ (reference sequence). The trim removed 1 base at V and 3 bases at J, leaving 9 bases unmatched. The CDR3 is CASSLGGGLVGYEQYF. The CDR3 nucleotides are TGTGCCAGCAGCTTAGGGGGAGGACTAGTGGGCTACGAGCAGTACTTC.